This T cell receptor (beta chain) was documented in a study of blood T cell repertoires in COVID-19. The wider study: Sites in the United States, Italy and Spain provided acute and convalescent COVID-19 samples. From T cells, B-cell-depleted T cells, or PBMCs came the material, which was cDNA or gDNA.

This clone appeared a single time. V was clipped by 4 bases and J by 4 bases, with 11 bases between them. The CDR3 contains 14 residues. Germline V gives CDR1 SNHLY, CDR2 FYNNEI. Authors' methods: Reference gene primer amplification yielded estimated nucleated cell counts. Sequencing was performed with immunoSEQ multiplex PCR; in TCRdb, only in-frame clones are kept and a portion is missing. V and J calls and clone size are as listed in that table; D and trimming were resolved from the DNA. The sample has under 85,000 clones; almost 90% are singletons. This clonotype was obtained from a man aged 50-59 years with acute or convalescent COVID-19. This chain links TRBV2 with TRBJ1-5; possible D gene TRBD1, 5 bases. Material: peripheral blood. The CDR3 nucleotides read TGTGCCAGCAGTGGAAAACAGGAAAATCAGCCCCAGCATTTT. This gives the protein CASSGKQENQPQHF.